A selection of T cell receptor beta chains follows, all from one sample in a study of breast tumors, draining lymph nodes, adjacent tissues. Each CDR3 protein gets one entry after TCRdb re-called the multiplex PCR reads with MiXCR. This sample has 200,000 or so distinct CDR3 sequences, with roughly 31% found just once. Sequencing was performed on axillary lymph node tissue. Receptors were obtained from a female donor with breast cancer. Some clones in this sample may be carry-over from other donors' samples. Both conserved end residues are trimmed from each CDR3. Size tells how often a clone was seen (once, few, many) or the class of an expanded clone, and some rows leave it out.

V gene	clone size	J gene	CDR3 protein
TRBV7-9	few	TRBJ2-4	ASSLVRGRTGLLLAKNIQY
TRBV4-1	many	TRBJ1-6	ASSQQIRTDYNSPLH
TRBV20-1	many	TRBJ1-6	SAWGRGGWNSPLH
TRBV7-9	-	TRBJ1-6	ASSQYRANSPLH
TRBV9	many	TRBJ2-2	ASSPRTGPGELF
TRBV6-5	few	TRBJ2-7	ASSHDRGKYEQY
TRBV24-1	many	TRBJ2-7	ATSDLQGGEQY
TRBV29-1	many	TRBJ2-3	SVLNTGTLTDTQY
TRBV7-9	many	TRBJ2-3	ASSFKDTQY
TRBV20-1	many	TRBJ1-2	SARDWGGVGYGYT
TRBV11-2	many	TRBJ2-1	ASSLKPGPYEQF
TRBV7-9	many	TRBJ1-3	ASSPPGEDTIY
TRBV20-1	many	TRBJ1-6	SAQEPNSPLH
TRBV20-1	many	TRBJ1-5	SARTLRGSNQPQH
TRBV7-2	many	TRBJ1-4	ASSLVEGAGEKLF
TRBV2	once	TRBJ2-6	ASIGSSGANVLT
TRBV7-2	many	TRBJ1-3	ASSRMRLSGNTIY
TRBV5-1	many	TRBJ2-3	ASSLGTSGGGDTQY
TRBV20-1	many	TRBJ2-7	SARGTYEQY
TRBV2	-	TRBJ1-1	ASSVTNTEAF
TRBV29-1	many	TRBJ2-3	SVEGELRGTDTQY
TRBV4-2	many	TRBJ2-5	ASSQDRAGGPETQY
TRBV7-9	many	TRBJ2-5	ASSPTTALAKETQY
TRBV10-3	many	TRBJ1-2	AISDRQSANYGYT
TRBV20-1	few	TRBJ1-1	SARPGQGRNTEAF
TRBV14	-	TRBJ2-4	ASSRGRGPSKNTQY
TRBV6-6	many	TRBJ1-5	ASSPPKGGNQPQH